This TCR beta chain was recorded in a study of cytomegalovirus exposure and HLA in healthy donors. For this clone: Its antigen is not identified.

General study findings and limits: Being productive about 90% or about 30% of the time was typical of most TCR beta V segments in an earlier analysis.

PCR was performed using 60 Vbeta and 13 Jbeta primers. TCRdb keeps only in-frame clones here, not all; method: immunoSEQ multiplex PCR. The table includes over 150,000 clones, 60% to 80% detected once. This CDR3 contains 16 residues. Germline CDR1 reads SNHLY; CDR2 reads FYNNEI. Unmatched junction bases numbered 11, after V lost 6 bases and J lost 9 bases. This chain connects TRBV2 to TRBJ2-1; 13 bases are shared with TRBD2. This TCR derives from a man aged 55 to 70 in good health and CMV-seronegative. Sequenced material: PBMCs. Here the CDR3 DNA reads TGTGCCAGCAGCCTACAGGGACTAGCGGGGTGGGGTGAGCAGTTCTTC. It codes for CASSLQGLAGWGEQFF.